These 14 T cell receptor beta chains share one sample of origin, sequenced in a study of shared clonotypes between healthy human individuals (TCRdb year 2020). The library was produced with the immunoSEQ multiplex PCR assay. TCRdb mirrors the immuneACCESS table, restricted to in-frame sequences. Some clones are absent from its copies; in checked studies, under half trace to an unresolved V gene, and the reason for the others is unknown. This sample comprises millions of clones, around nine tenths of them detected only once. Over 0.12% of the sample is held by the ten biggest clonotypes. Sequencing was performed on naive CD4+ T cells sorted from blood. The label giving this sample's cell subset or site can be read as: CD45RA+ positively selected. Source of these receptors: a man aged 18 to 35 in good health.

The CDR3 here is CASSLEGTGFTGELFF. The CDR3, as DNA: TGCGCCAGCAGCTTGGAGGGGACGGGTTTCACCGGGGAGCTGTTTTTT. The chain has TRBV5-1 and TRBJ2-2; D possibly matches TRBD1 or TRBD2 (5 bases each). This CDR3 is built from 16 residues. The V gene's germline CDR1 is SGHRS and CDR2 YFSETQ. V gave up 0 bases and J gave up 4 bases, with 13 bases separating them.

The rearrangement joins TRBV2 to TRBJ2-1; TRBD2 is a possible D gene (7 bases). V dropped 9 bases and J dropped 3 bases, with 21 bases sitting between them. Germline assignment: CDR1 SNHLY and CDR2 FYNNEI. The CDR3 spans 16 residues. This CDR3 is CARALAGEGDYNEQFF. The DNA for the CDR3 is TGTGCCAGGGCGTTGGCGGGAGAGGGGGACTACAATGAGCAGTTCTTC.

This chain joins TRBV5-4 and TRBJ2-1, with 10 bases fitting TRBD1. V was pared by 4 bases and J by 8 bases, with 15 bases of the junction left unmatched. Germline CDR1 is SGHNT and CDR2 is YYREEE (reference sequence). This CDR3 spans 17 amino acids. Here the CDR3 DNA reads TGTGCCAGCAGCACCGACCGGGACAGGGGTCCCCCCCATGAGCAGTTCTTC. Its translation: CASSTDRDRGPPHEQFF.

The CDR3 reads CASSYLQGPDSPLHF. Written as DNA, the CDR3 is TGTGCCAGCAGCTACCTTCAGGGGCCGGATTCACCCCTCCACTTT. The genes are TRBV6-6 and TRBJ1-6; D may be TRBD1 (6 bases). V dropped 6 bases and J dropped 8 bases, with 17 bases sitting between them. The CDR3 length is 15 residues. The germline gives CDR1 MNHNY, CDR2 SVGAGI (reference sequence).

CDR3 sequence (DNA): TGTGCCAGCGTTAGCGGGGTCTCCTACGAGCAGTACTTC. It specifies CASVSGVSYEQYF. The chain employs TRBV2 and TRBJ2-7; 8 bases are shared with TRBD2. Germline V lookup: CDR1 SNHLY, CDR2 FYNNEI. This CDR3 has 13 residues. The ends lost 8 bases at V and 0 bases at J; junction bases unmatched: 3.

V gene TRBV7-8 combines with J gene TRBJ1-2; D remains unclear. The CDR3 sequence is 12 residues long. Trimming removed 10 bases at V and 4 bases at J, with 13 bases between. Per germline, CDR1 SGHVS and CDR2 FQNEAQ. The CDR3 region is CATGSGLYGYTF. The CDR3 nucleotides read TGTGCCACAGGATCCGGCCTCTATGGCTACACCTTC.

The chain links TRBV14 to TRBJ2-7; the D gene is possibly TRBD2 (6 bases). Germline V gene sequence: CDR1 SGHDN, CDR2 FVKESK. Trimming took 4 bases from V and 7 from J, leaving 11 bases between them. The CDR3 sequence is 12 residues long. This CDR3 is CASSREVGEQYF. The CDR3 DNA is TGTGCCAGCAGCCGGGAGGTTGGGGAGCAGTACTTC.

The chain has TRBV19 and TRBJ1-5; the D is unclear. The CDR3 has 15 residues. Trimming removed 0 bases at V and 4 bases at J, with 10 bases between. Germline loops: CDR1 LNHDA, CDR2 SQIVND (reference sequence). CDR3 nucleotide sequence: TGTGCCAGTAGTATAGAGGTACACAATAATCAGCCCCAGCATTTT. Translated, it gives CASSIEVHNNQPQHF.

The count of this clone is one. The same CDR3 can be traced to other DNA sequences in this sample. J is TRBJ2-7 and V is TRBV6-5, with 11 bases that match TRBD1. The germline V gene encodes CDR1 MNHEY and CDR2 SVGAGI. The CDR3 spans 14 residues. V gave up 4 bases and J gave up 4 bases; unmatched junction bases: 3. As DNA, the CDR3 is TGTGCCAGCAGTTCCGGACAGGGGGCGTACGAGCAGTACTTC. Its protein product is CASSSGQGAYEQYF.

The chain joins TRBV30 to TRBJ1-5, with 8 positions matching TRBD1. Germline CDR1 GTSNPN, CDR2 SVGIG (reference sequence). This CDR3 spans 15 amino acids. V gave up 2 bases and J gave up 2 bases; unmatched junction bases: 5. CDR3 amino acids: CAWSMGTGGNQPQHF. CDR3 nucleotide sequence: TGTGCCTGGAGTATGGGGACAGGAGGCAATCAGCCCCAGCATTTT.

The CDR3 spells CASSETLAGGGGEQYF. DNA of the CDR3: TGCGCCAGCAGTGAGACGTTAGCGGGAGGAGGGGGCGAGCAGTACTTC. The J gene is TRBJ2-7, the V gene TRBV10-1; the match to TRBD2 covers 10 bases. Germline V gene sequence: CDR1 WNHNN, CDR2 SYGVQD (reference sequence). With V trimmed by 2 bases and J by 6 bases, 10 bases remained unmatched. The CDR3 runs 16 residues.

The rearrangement joins TRBV5-1 to TRBJ2-5; possibly TRBD1 for D (5 bases). The V end was cut by 0 bases, the J end by 7 bases, with 10 bases between. CDR1 is SGHRS and CDR2 is YFSETQ in the germline V gene. The CDR3 spans 13 residues. CDR3 sequence: CASSLEPQGTQYF. In nucleotides, the CDR3 is TGCGCCAGCAGCTTGGAGCCTCAGGGGACCCAGTACTTC.

The gene calls are TRBV9 and TRBJ1-6; D not certain. Trimming shortened V by 0 bases and J by 7 bases, and 11 bases separated the two germline ends. This CDR3 comprises 15 residues. Germline loops: CDR1 SGDLS, CDR2 YYNGEE. CDR3 region: CASSVALYGNSPLHF. The CDR3 DNA is TGTGCCAGCAGCGTAGCTTTATATGGGAATTCACCCCTCCACTTT. Complete variable domain (other parts from reference TRBV9 and TRBJ1-6): DSGVTQTPKHLITATGQRVTLRCSPRSGDLSVYWYQQSLDQGLQFLIQYYNGEERAKGNILERFSAQQFPDLHSELNLSSLELGDSALYFCASSVALYGNSPLHFGNGTRLTVT.

CDR3 amino acids: CASSLETGAYGYTF. DNA of the CDR3: TGTGCCAGCAGCTTGGAGACAGGGGCCTATGGCTACACCTTC. The chain has TRBV11-1 and TRBJ1-2; 8 bases fit TRBD1. This CDR3 contains 14 residues. In germline, CDR1 is SGHAT, CDR2 FQDESV (reference sequence). V shed 3 bases and J 4 bases; nucleotides not matched to a gene: 4. Supplemented by reference TRBV11-1 and TRBJ1-2, the full variable domain reads EAEVAQSPRYKITEKSQAVAFWCDPISGHATLYWYRQILGQGPELLVQFQDESVVDDSQLPKDRFSAERLKGVDSTLKIQPAELGDSAMYLCASSLETGAYGYTFGSGTRLTVV.